Below, one T cell receptor (beta chain) is given with its context. Its antigen is currently not known. No base qualities exist here, and no much larger clone lies one base off it. The same CDR3 can be traced to other DNA sequences in this sample. The data stem from a study of shared clonotypes between healthy human individuals (TCRdb year 2020). As for the study more broadly: The cohort included a few men and a couple of women between 18 and 49 years of age. Per donor, leukapheresis produced somewhere between about 0.94 and 9 billion PBMCs. Blood TCR repertoires of a handful of healthy adults were deeply sequenced to estimate repertoire size and the extent of clonotype sharing between individuals. For each donor, CD4 naive and CD4 memory were each run on three plates, CD8 naive on two plates, and CD8 memory on one plate. To increase sequencing depth and limit assay-specific biases, TCR repertoire library preparation and sequencing were carried out by different laboratories using diverse techniques. General conclusions and limits of the study: Naive subsets generally had larger estimated clonotype richness than memory subsets did. Sharing across a few donors was observed for around 5% of naive CD4, about 4% of naive CD8, 2% to 2.5% of memory CD4, and roughly 0.4% of memory CD8 clonotypes. Because the study included only a small number of donors, the genetic and exposure-history diversity represented was limited. Even with the large sequencing depth, rarefaction of the sorted-subset datasets indicated that sequencing was incomplete. Only blood was sampled, and tissue TCR repertoires likely differ from those in blood. Based on pairwise subsampling, the degree of clonotype sharing among donors was expected to be affected by sequencing depth. Higher generation probabilities were observed for clonotypes shared by all four sorted-subset donors than for non-shared clonotypes.

CD8 naive samples consisted of CD45RO-negative cells that were positively selected for CCR7, yielding a CD45RA+CCR7+ population without TemRA cells. Donors were healthy HIV-negative adults with no recently reported acute infections or vaccinations. All donors were Caucasian adults living in Nashville, Tennessee, USA. After blood collection by leukapheresis, PBMCs were isolated using Ficoll-Histopaque density gradient centrifugation and then cryopreserved in the vapor phase of liquid nitrogen. Analytical flow cytometry was used to check the purity and quantity of each magnetically sorted T cell population. From each sorted fraction, genomic DNA was isolated and quantified by UV absorbance on a Nanodrop 2000c. TCR CDR3 regions were amplified from genomic DNA by multiplex PCR using the deep immunoSEQ assay. Genomic DNA extracted from each cell subset was distributed evenly over all wells of several immunoSEQ 96-well plates, and each plate served as one replicate. Each replicate PCR for sorted subsets received around 200 ng genomic DNA, equal to 28,000 or so T cell genomes. Purified libraries were measured with a Qubit 3.0 fluorometer, size-checked on a Bioanalyzer 2100, and measured again with the KAPA Library Quantification kit. A separate single-read 150-cycle Illumina NextSeq 550 flow cell was used to sequence each immunoSEQ 96-well plate. The authors' analysis ran thus. Because the immunoSEQ output included only junctional sequences and no quality scores, the filtering could not be the same as the filtering used for full-length reads. Sequences were annotated with PyIR, a Python wrapper for IgBLAST v1.9, using IMGT germline references to assign V/J genes and CDR3. Any read was removed if the V/J assignment was weak (E-value above 1e-6), the CDR3 was missing, or the read contained stop codons, out-of-frame junctions, or ambiguous translated residues. V3J clonotypes were defined by identical inferred V gene, J gene, and CDR3 amino acid sequence. Percentage overlap between repertoires was computed as shared unique clonotypes divided by the size of the smaller repertoire. RTK rarefaction, the Chao1 estimator, and Recon v2.1 estimates of unobserved clonotypes were used to assess repertoire richness. OLGA was used to compute generation probabilities for all TCRbeta clonotypes that the gDNA method yielded from several donors. As stored in TCRdb, this immuneACCESS dataset retains in-frame rearrangements with V and J assigned. A fraction of the clones does not appear; measured against another copy, unresolved V genes explain less than half of the discrepancy, and the remainder lacks a known reason. V and J calls plus clone size are reproduced from that table; the DNA served to infer D and trimming. The sample has nearly 2 million clones on record, about 95% of them singletons. Roughly 1.2% of the sample is taken by the ten largest.

From the germline V gene, CDR1 is SGHDT and CDR2 is YYEEEE. The CDR3, from cysteine to phenylalanine, totals 15 residues. Of the read, only the CDR3 DNA is kept; its 45 bases are in frame from base 1. V lost 0 bases and J lost 5 bases, and the count of bases not matched to a germline gene is 2. Sequenced input: naive CD8+ T cells sorted from blood. The cell subset or site label here, explained by the study, means: CD45RA+CCR7+. This TCR was sampled from a man younger than 35 in good health. The chain is assembled from TRBV5-6 and TRBJ1-4; 9 bases in the middle match TRBD1. CDR3 sequence: CASSLVGQGNEKLFF. Read as DNA, the sequence is TGTGCCAGCAGCTTGGTAGGACAGGGGAATGAAAAACTGTTTTTT.